The T cell receptor beta chain described here comes from a study of blood T cell repertoires in COVID-19. Whole-study context: From the United States, Italy and Spain came samples of acute and convalescent COVID-19.

CDR3 length: 16 residues. Germline-derived CDR1 and CDR2 are SGHAT and FQNNGV. Losses at the gene ends were 0 bases for V and 4 bases for J; bases not matched to a gene: 5. The table came from immunoSEQ multiplex PCR; TCRdb's copy has only in-frame clones and leaves some out. The sample has a few hundred thousand clones, approximately 87% seen once. The receptor comes from a man in his 60s who had recovered from COVID-19. The gene calls are TRBV11-2 and TRBJ2-1; 8 bases align to TRBD2. What was sequenced was peripheral blood. The chain's CDR3 is CASSLERGAGYNEQFF. CDR3 sequence (DNA): TGTGCCAGCAGCTTAGAGCGGGGGGCAGGGTACAATGAGCAGTTCTTC.